These 5 T cell receptor beta chains share one sample of origin, sequenced in a study of T cell repertoires in cytomegalovirus infection. TCRdb passed the reads through MiXCR, listing each CDR3 protein once. The sample shows about 920,000 distinct CDR3 sequences, around 30% of them seen only once. No antigen is known for these receptors. The sequencing used cultured CD8+ T cells from PBMCs, collected from culture after CMV antigen stimulation. These receptor sequences come from a human donor in good health (CMV status not recorded). Some clones in this sample may be carry-over from other donors' samples.

CDR3 nucleotides: TGTGCCAGCAAAGAAGCGGGGGGCCTCGGGACCCAGTACTTC. It encodes CASKEAGGLGTQYF. The chain carries TRBV6-5 and TRBJ2-5; 9 bases fit TRBD2. Germline V gene sequence: CDR1 MNHEY, CDR2 SVGAGI. The length of the CDR3 is 14 residues. V shed 7 bases, J shed 7 bases, and the junction held 10 bases outside the gene matches.

V usage is TRBV29-1 and J usage is TRBJ2-5; no reliable D call. This CDR3 region has 14 residues. Germline V gives CDR1 SQVTM, CDR2 ANQGSEA. With 0 bases removed from V and 0 bases from J, the gap between germline ends came to 8 bases. The CDR3 reads CSVEDRTHQETQYF. For the CDR3, the DNA is TGCAGCGTTGAAGATCGAACACACCAAGAGACCCAGTACTTC. The full variable domain, with the rest looked up from reference TRBV29-1 and TRBJ2-5, is SAVISQKPSRDICQRGTSLTIQCQVDSQVTMMFWYRQQPGQSLTLIATANQGSEATYESGFVIDKFPISRPNLTFSTLTVSNMSPEDSSIYLCSVEDRTHQETQYFGPGTRLLVL.

This clonotype was seen a few times. This chain links TRBV15 with TRBJ2-4; no reliable D call. V lost 0 bases to trimming and J lost 5 bases, with 17 bases between them. This CDR3 contains 17 residues. Germline V CDR1 and CDR2: LNHNV, YYDKDF (reference sequence). The CDR3 sequence: CATSRDPPYLGQNIQYF. DNA for the CDR3: TGTGCCACCAGCAGAGATCCTCCATATTTGGGCCAAAACATTCAGTACTTC.

This clonotype was seen a handful of times. The gene calls are TRBV19 and TRBJ1-1; 11 bases map to TRBD1. The CDR3 contains 12 residues. Germline trimming cut 7 bases from V and 7 bases from J; bases unmatched to any gene: 2. Per the germline V gene, CDR1 is LNHDA and CDR2 is SQIVND (reference sequence). CDR3 in amino acids: CASTGTGGEAFF. Written as DNA, the CDR3 is TGTGCCAGTACCGGGACAGGGGGTGAAGCTTTCTTT.

The V gene is TRBV27, the J gene TRBJ2-3; D may match TRBD1 or TRBD2 (5 bases each). The V gene lost 2 bases and the J gene lost 5 bases, with 11 bases spanning the gap. Per the germline V gene, CDR1 is MNHEY and CDR2 is SMNVEV (reference sequence). The CDR3 loop spans 14 amino acids. CDR3 nucleotides: TGTGCCAGCAGTTTACAGGGTGGGGGAGATACGCAGTATTTT. Translation: CASSLQGGGDTQYF.